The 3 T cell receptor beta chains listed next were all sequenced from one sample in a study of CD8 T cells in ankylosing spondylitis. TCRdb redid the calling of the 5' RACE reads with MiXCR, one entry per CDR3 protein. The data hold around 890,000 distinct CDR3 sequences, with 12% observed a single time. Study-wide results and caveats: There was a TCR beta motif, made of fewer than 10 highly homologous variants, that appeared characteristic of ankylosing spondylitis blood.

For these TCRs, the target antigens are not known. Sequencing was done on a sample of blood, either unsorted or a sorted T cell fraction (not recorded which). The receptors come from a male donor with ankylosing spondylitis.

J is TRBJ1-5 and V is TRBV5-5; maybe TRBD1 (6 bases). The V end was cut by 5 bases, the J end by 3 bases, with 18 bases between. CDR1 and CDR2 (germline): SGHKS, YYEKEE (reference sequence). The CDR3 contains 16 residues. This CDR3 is CASSRNQDSYNQPQHF. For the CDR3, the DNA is TGTGCCAGCAGTCGAAATCAGGACAGCTACAATCAGCCCCAGCATTTT.

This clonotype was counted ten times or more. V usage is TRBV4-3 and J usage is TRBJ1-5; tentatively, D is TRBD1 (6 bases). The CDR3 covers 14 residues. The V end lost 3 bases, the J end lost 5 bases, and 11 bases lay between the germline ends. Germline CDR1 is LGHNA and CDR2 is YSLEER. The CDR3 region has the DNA TGCGCCAGCAGCCAGACAGGTTCCCATCAGCCCCAGCATTTT. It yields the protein CASSQTGSHQPQHF.

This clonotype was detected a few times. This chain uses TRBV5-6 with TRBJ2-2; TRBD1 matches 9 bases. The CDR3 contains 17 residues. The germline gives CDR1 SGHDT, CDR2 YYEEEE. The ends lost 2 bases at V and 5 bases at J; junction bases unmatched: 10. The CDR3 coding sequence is TGTGCCAGCAGCTTTCCAAAAACAGGGGGCAAGACCGGGGAGCTGTTTTTT. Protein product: CASSFPKTGGKTGELFF. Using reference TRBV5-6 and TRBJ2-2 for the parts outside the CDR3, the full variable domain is DAGVTQSPTHLIKTRGQQVTLRCSPKSGHDTVSWYQQALGQGPQFIFQYYEEEERQRGNFPDRFSGHQFPNYSSELNVNALLLGDSALYLCASSFPKTGGKTGELFFGEGSRLTVL.